This is a list of T cell receptor beta chains from one sample in a study of T-cell memory formation after mild COVID-19. TCRdb processed the 5' RACE reads anew with MiXCR; each CDR3 protein has one entry. The table includes fewer than 150,000 distinct CDR3 sequences, roughly 20% detected once. Sequences were obtained from PBMCs or a T cell subset sorted from them (not recorded which). Receptor source: a man aged 18 to 35 who had mild COVID-19 (a few samples of this study predate the infection). Cell type and time point are not known. Each CDR3 is given with its conserved first and last residue. The D gene is left open where the match is weak.

D | J | V | CDR3
TRBD1 | TRBJ2-4 | TRBV29-1 | CSVEEGTGRNIQYF
- | TRBJ2-1 | TRBV5-1 | CASSKHAGLAKREQFF
- | TRBJ2-6 | TRBV11-2 | CASSSDSFNPSGANVLTF
TRBD2 | TRBJ2-5 | TRBV11-2 | CASSPGTTPGETQYF
TRBD1 | TRBJ2-3 | TRBV9 | CASSVLTGGFTDTQYF
TRBD1 | TRBJ2-2 | TRBV29-1 | CSVETGQGIAGELFF
TRBD2 | TRBJ2-3 | TRBV4-1 | CASSQGQGGADTQYF
- | TRBJ2-5 | TRBV29-1 | CSVVPGAGTQYF
- | TRBJ2-3 | TRBV7-9 | CASSSPLADTQYF
- | TRBJ1-5 | TRBV19 | CASSNFQAGNQPQHF
- | TRBJ1-1 | TRBV6-5 | CASRSDGNTEAFF
- | TRBJ2-3 | TRBV24-1 | CASRTQYF
- | TRBJ2-3 | TRBV5-1 | CASSFERGTDTQYF
- | TRBJ2-7 | TRBV28 | CASSPLGGRGYF
- | TRBJ2-5 | TRBV21-1 | CASSKARRGGVGGQETQYF
- | TRBJ2-1 | TRBV11-2 | CASSLRGGTYNEQFF
- | TRBJ1-1 | TRBV6-6 | CASSYSGVSGNTEAFF
- | TRBJ2-1 | TRBV24-1 | CATSDSGANEQFF
TRBD2 | TRBJ2-5 | TRBV29-1 | CSVDGLAGGETQYF
TRBD2 | TRBJ2-1 | TRBV7-6 | CASSLGSSSGWYNEQFF
- | TRBJ1-4 | TRBV7-9 | CASSFPIELQNREKLFF
- | TRBJ2-1 | TRBV7-9 | CASRTDPNEQFF
- | TRBJ1-5 | TRBV10-3 | CAITSGGNQPQHF
- | TRBJ1-2 | TRBV4-2 | CASSQELQGSGYTF
- | TRBJ2-7 | TRBV9 | CASSALDSTFYEQYF
- | TRBJ1-2 | TRBV10-3 | CAISEGTRGKLGYTF
- | TRBJ1-1 | TRBV7-2 | CASSRPGQGSVNTEAFF
TRBD2 | TRBJ2-3 | TRBV6-1 | CASSEWRGSTDTQYF
- | TRBJ1-5 | TRBV4-1 | CASSQVADENQPQHF
- | TRBJ1-6 | TRBV20-1 | CSASQGESSPLHF
- | TRBJ2-3 | TRBV2 | CASARSSTDTQYF
TRBD1 | TRBJ1-4 | TRBV12-3/TRBV12-4 | CASSLTGGFEKLFF
TRBD2 | TRBJ2-2 | TRBV19 | CASSPLLTGTTDTGELFF
- | TRBJ2-1 | TRBV6-1 | CASSEGTNNEQFF
TRBD2 | TRBJ2-1 | TRBV6-5 | CASSYGRGGHNEQFF
- | TRBJ1-5 | TRBV4-1 | CASSQVDSNQPQHF
TRBD2 | TRBJ2-2 | TRBV7-9 | CASSRRASGTGELFF
TRBD2 | TRBJ2-3 | TRBV7-8 | CASRPAGGPFAHTQYF
- | TRBJ1-1 | TRBV20-1 | CSATTENGRRAFF
- | TRBJ2-7 | TRBV27 | CASSGPYYEQYF